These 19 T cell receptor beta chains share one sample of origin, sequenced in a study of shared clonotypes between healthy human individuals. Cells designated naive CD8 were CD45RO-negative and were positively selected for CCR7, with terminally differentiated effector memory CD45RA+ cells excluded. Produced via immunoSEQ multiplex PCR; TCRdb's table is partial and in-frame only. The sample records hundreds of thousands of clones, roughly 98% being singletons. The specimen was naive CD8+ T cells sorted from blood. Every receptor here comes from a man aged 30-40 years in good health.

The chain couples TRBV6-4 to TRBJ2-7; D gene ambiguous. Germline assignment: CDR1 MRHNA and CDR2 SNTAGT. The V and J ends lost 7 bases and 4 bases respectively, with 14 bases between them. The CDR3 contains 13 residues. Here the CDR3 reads CASNPHPEYEQYF. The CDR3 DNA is TGTGCCAGCAACCCCCATCCCGAATACGAGCAGTACTTC.

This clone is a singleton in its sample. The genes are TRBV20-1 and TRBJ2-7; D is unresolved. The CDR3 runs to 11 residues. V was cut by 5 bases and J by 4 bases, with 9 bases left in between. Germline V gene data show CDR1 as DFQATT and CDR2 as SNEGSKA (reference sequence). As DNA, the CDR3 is TGCAGTGCTCTTGACGGGTACGAGCAGTACTTC. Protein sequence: CSALDGYEQYF.

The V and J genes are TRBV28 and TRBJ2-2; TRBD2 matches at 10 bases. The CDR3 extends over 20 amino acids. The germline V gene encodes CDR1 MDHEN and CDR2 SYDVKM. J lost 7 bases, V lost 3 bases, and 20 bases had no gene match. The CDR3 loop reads CASSFRPTGQSGRAGGELFF. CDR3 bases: TGTGCCAGCAGTTTCCGTCCGACCGGCCAGAGCGGGAGGGCCGGCGGGGAGCTGTTTTTT.

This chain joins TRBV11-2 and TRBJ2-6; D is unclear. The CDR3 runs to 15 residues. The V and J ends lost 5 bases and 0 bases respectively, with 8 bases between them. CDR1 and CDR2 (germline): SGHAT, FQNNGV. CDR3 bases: TGTGCCAGCAGCATAGGGAACTCTGGGGCCAACGTCCTGACTTTC. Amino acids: CASSIGNSGANVLTF.

The CDR3 loop is CASRYSGITYGYTF. CDR3 in DNA: TGTGCCAGCAGATATTCGGGTATTACCTATGGCTACACCTTC. V gene TRBV21-1 combines with J gene TRBJ1-2. TRBV21-1 is a pseudogene segment. This CDR3 contains 14 residues.

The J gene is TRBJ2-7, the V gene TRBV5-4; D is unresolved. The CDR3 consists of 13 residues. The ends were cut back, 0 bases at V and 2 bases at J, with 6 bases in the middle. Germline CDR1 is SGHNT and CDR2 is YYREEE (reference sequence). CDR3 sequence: CASSLDFPYEQYF. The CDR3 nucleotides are TGTGCCAGCAGCTTGGACTTTCCCTACGAGCAGTACTTC.

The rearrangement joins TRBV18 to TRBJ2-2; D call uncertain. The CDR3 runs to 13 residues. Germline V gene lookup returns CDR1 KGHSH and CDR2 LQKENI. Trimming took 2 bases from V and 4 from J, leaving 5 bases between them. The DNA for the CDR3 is TGTGCCAGCTCACCAGGTCTCACCGGGGAGCTGTTTTTT. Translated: CASSPGLTGELFF.

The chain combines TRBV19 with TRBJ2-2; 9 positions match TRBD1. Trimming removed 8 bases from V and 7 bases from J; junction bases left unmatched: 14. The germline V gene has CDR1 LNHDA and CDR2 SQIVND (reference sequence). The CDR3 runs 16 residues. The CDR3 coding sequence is TGTGCCAGTTACGATATGGGGACAGGGTTTTTCGGGGAGCTGTTTTTT. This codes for CASYDMGTGFFGELFF.

DNA of the CDR3: TGTGCCAGCAGCTCAACCCACGGGGGGGACAGGGGAAGGGAGACCCAGTACTTC. It encodes CASSSTHGGDRGRETQYF. The J gene is TRBJ2-5, the V gene TRBV7-9; 10 bases line up with TRBD1. The CDR3 has 18 amino acids. Germline values: CDR1 SEHNR, CDR2 FQNEAQ (reference sequence). V dropped 4 bases and J dropped 5; count of bases not matched to a gene: 16.

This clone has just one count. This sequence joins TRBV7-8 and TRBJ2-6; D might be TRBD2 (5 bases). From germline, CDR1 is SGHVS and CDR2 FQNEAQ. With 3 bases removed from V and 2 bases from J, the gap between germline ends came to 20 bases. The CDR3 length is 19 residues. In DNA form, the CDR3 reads TGTGCCAGCAGCTTGGAGGTGGGAAGGTCTCATGCTGGGGCCAACGTCCTGACTTTC. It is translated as CASSLEVGRSHAGANVLTF.

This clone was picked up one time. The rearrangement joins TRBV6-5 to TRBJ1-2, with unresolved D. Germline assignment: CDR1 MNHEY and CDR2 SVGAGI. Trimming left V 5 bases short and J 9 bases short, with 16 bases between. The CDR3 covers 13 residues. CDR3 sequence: CASSGDLTISYTF. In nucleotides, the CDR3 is TGTGCCAGCAGTGGAGACCTGACTATTAGCTACACCTTC.

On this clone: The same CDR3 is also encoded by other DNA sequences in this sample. In DNA, the CDR3 is TGTGCCAGCAGCCTGAGTCGGAGCACAGATACGCAGTATTTT. As protein: CASSLSRSTDTQYF. The rearrangement uses TRBV27 and TRBJ2-3; D remains ambiguous. CDR1 is MNHEY and CDR2 is SMNVEV in the germline V gene (reference sequence). V was clipped by 6 bases and J by 0 bases, with 10 bases between them. The CDR3 contains 14 residues.

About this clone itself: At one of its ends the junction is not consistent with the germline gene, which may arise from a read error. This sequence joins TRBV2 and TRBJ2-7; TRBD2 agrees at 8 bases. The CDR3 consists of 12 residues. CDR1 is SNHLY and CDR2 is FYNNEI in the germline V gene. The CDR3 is CASSEAESGRSF. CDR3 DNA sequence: TGTGCCAGCAGTGAAGCGGAGAGCGGGAGATCCTTC. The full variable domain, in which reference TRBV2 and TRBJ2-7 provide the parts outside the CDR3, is EPEVTQTPSHQVTQMGQEVILRCVPISNHLYFYWYRQILGQKVEFLVSFYNNEISEKSEIFDDQFSVERPDGSNFTLKIRSTKLEDSAMYFCASSEAESGRSFGPGTRLTVT.

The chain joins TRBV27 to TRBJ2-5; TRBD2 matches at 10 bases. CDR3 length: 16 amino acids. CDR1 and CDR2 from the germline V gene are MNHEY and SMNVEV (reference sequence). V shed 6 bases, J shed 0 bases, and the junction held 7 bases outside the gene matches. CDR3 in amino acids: CASSPRTSGYQETQYF. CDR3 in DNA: TGTGCCAGCAGCCCTAGGACTAGCGGTTACCAAGAGACCCAGTACTTC.

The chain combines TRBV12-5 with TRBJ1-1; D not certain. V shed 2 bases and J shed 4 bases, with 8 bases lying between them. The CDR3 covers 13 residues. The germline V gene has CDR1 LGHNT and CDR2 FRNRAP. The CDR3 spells CASGLSMSTEAFF. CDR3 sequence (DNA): TGTGCTAGTGGTTTGTCTATGAGCACTGAAGCTTTCTTT.

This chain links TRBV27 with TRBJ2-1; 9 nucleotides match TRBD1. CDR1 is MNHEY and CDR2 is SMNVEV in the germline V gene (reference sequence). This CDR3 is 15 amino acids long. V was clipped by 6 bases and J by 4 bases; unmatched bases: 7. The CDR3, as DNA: TGTGCCAGCAGCCTCGACAGGGGGACTTACAATGAGCAGTTCTTC. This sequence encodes CASSLDRGTYNEQFF.

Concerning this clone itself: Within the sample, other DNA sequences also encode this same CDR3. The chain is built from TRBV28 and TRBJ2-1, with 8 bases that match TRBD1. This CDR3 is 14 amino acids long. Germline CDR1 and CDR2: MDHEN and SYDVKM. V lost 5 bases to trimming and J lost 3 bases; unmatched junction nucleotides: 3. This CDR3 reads CASSLRGLYNEQFF. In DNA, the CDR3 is TGTGCCAGCAGTCTCAGGGGGCTCTACAATGAGCAGTTCTTC.

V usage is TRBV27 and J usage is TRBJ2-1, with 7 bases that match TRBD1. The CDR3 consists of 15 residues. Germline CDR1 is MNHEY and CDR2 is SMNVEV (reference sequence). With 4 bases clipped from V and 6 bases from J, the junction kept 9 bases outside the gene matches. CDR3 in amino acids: CASSSRDSSINEQFF. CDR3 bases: TGTGCCAGCAGTTCTCGGGACAGTTCAATCAATGAGCAGTTCTTC.

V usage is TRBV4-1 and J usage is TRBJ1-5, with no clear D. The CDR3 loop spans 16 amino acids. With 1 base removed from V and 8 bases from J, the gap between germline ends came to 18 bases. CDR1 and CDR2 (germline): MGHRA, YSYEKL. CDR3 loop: CASSQVADNVYEPQHF. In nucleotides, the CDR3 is TGCGCCAGCAGCCAAGTCGCAGACAACGTATACGAGCCCCAGCATTTT.